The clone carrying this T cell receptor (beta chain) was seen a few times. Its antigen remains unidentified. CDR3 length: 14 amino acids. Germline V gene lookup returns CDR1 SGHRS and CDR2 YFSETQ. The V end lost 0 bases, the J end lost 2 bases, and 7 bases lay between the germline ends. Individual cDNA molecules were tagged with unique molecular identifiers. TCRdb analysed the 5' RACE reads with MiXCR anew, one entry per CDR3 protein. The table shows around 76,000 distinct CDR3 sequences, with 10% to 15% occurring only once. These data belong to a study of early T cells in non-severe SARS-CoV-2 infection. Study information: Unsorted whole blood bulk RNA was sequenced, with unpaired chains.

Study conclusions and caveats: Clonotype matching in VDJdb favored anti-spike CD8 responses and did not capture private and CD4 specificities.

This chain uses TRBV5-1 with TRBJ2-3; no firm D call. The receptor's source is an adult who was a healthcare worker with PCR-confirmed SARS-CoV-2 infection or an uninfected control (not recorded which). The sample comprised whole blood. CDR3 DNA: TGCGCCAGCAGCTTGGCACTATACACAGATACGCAGTATTTT. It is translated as CASSLALYTDTQYF.